Listed here are 3 T cell receptor beta chains from one sample, sequenced in a study of siplizumab effects on memory and regulatory T cells (dated by TCRdb to the late 2010s). Receptor amplification or capture employed the immunoSEQ multiplex PCR assay. Entries here come from immuneACCESS through TCRdb and include only in-frame sequences with V and J called. Some clones fail to appear in such tables; in the studies checked, an unresolved V gene covers under half of the shortfall, and the cause of the remainder is unknown. The sample records more than 85,000 clones, about 91% of which are singletons. The leading ten clones occupy under 0.75% of the sample. Sample: Tregs sorted from blood. The receptors stem from a human donor in good health.

This chain links TRBV6-5 with TRBJ1-6, with D perhaps TRBD1 (5 bases). The V and J ends lost 6 bases and 6 bases respectively, with 9 bases between them. This CDR3 is built from 13 residues. Germline loops: CDR1 MNHEY, CDR2 SVGAGI. The CDR3 nucleotides read TGTGCCAGCAGCCCGGGACTTAATTCACCCCTCCACTTT. Its protein product is CASSPGLNSPLHF.

The chain employs TRBV7-2 and TRBJ2-3; D possibly matches TRBD1 or TRBD2 (7 bases each). The germline V and J ends were trimmed by 2 bases and 6 bases, with 15 bases remaining between them. This CDR3 spans 15 amino acids. CDR1 and CDR2 (germline): SGHTA, FQGNSA. CDR3 nucleotides: TGTGCCAGCAGCTTACAGGGGGGGCCTCAGGATACGCAGTATTTT. Its protein is CASSLQGGPQDTQYF.

The chain is built from TRBV6-6 and TRBJ1-2; no clear D. Trimming stripped 6 bases from V and 9 bases from J, with 17 bases between. This CDR3 comprises 13 residues. In germline, CDR1 is MNHNY, CDR2 SVGAGI (reference sequence). CDR3 in DNA: TGTGCCAGCAGAATTAACGACGGGTTACGCTACACCTTC. The encoded protein is CASRINDGLRYTF.